This TCR beta chain is from a study of T-cell memory formation after mild COVID-19. Study-level information: Largely, the TCR clusters proved donor specific. Points from the study as a whole: Clones shrinking from day 15 to 85 showed even CD4/CD8 mixes; later expanders tilted CD4+. Shrinking CD4+ clones were chiefly CM and EM; CD8+ ones were chiefly EMRA. Cross-reactive memory seemingly joined, as some responding clones were found in pre-infection memory.

This clonotype was seen more than once but under ten times. Its target is unknown. TCRdb independently ran MiXCR on the 5' RACE reads; one entry per CDR3 protein. The data hold 120,000 or so distinct CDR3 sequences, with 5% to 6.5% observed a single time. V lost 3 bases, J lost 5 bases, and 10 bases lay in between. The CDR3 has 13 amino acids. V usage is TRBV12-3 or TRBV12-4 and J usage is TRBJ2-5; perhaps TRBD1 as D (6 bases). Sequencing was done on a sample of PBMCs or a T cell subset sorted from them (not recorded which). The TCR originated in an adult woman who had mild COVID-19 (a few samples of this study predate the infection). Cell type and time point are not known. The CDR3 region is CASSFGGAETQYF. For the CDR3, the DNA is TGTGCCAGCAGTTTTGGGGGCGCGGAGACCCAGTACTTC.